The T cell receptor (beta chain) described here comes from a study of T cell responses to AZD1222 COVID-19 vaccine. Overall study findings and caveats: Most donors were white British, females outnumbered males, and clonal diversity was possibly underestimated. A rise in Spike-specific TCR breadth and depth followed two AZD1222 doses. No repertoire was sampled before or during the peak T cell response, only after it.

CDR3 length equals 17 residues. Germline values: CDR1 MNHEY, CDR2 SVGEGT. Deletions cut 2 bases from V and 3 bases from J, with 18 bases between. To note about this clone: Its target is not known.

The repertoire was sequenced with immunoSEQ multiplex PCR; TCRdb's copy has only in-frame clones and lacks some. This sample carries some 100,000 clones, around 87% of them seen once, and the ten largest clones take around 4%. The source material was peripheral blood, sampled 28 days after the second AZD1222 dose. This sequence joins TRBV6-2 or TRBV6-3 and TRBJ2-3; perhaps D is TRBD1 or TRBD2 (5 bases each). This clonotype was obtained from an adult who received the AZD1222 COVID-19 vaccine. In DNA form, the CDR3 reads TGTGCCAGCAGTTACAGGGGTCGGCGGGTGGGTACAGATACGCAGTATTTT. It specifies CASSYRGRRVGTDTQYF.